This T cell receptor (beta chain) was retrieved from a study of cytomegalovirus exposure and HLA in healthy donors. Study-wide results and limits: It emerged from a later analysis that several of the most significant clusters appeared to be linked to common viral pathogens. Later analysis identified a missense DCLRE1C variant that was linked to TCR beta V- and J-gene trimming. Investigators reported 164 TCR beta chains as tied to cytomegalovirus.

For this clone: Its specificity is not known.

The PCR made use of 60 Vbeta and 13 Jbeta primers. Here immunoSEQ multiplex PCR was the method, and the copy in TCRdb shows in-frame clones only, minus some. The table shows roughly 110,000 clones, with around 75% occurring only once. This TCR was sampled from a female donor in good health and CMV-seronegative. The material sequenced was PBMCs.

CDR3 region: CASMGLAGISTDTQYF. In DNA form, the CDR3 reads TGTGCCAGCATGGGGCTAGCGGGAATAAGCACAGATACGCAGTATTTT. This chain links TRBV7-2 with TRBJ2-3; 9 nucleotides match TRBD2. Trimming removed 7 bases from V and 0 bases from J; junction bases left unmatched: 8. Per the germline V gene, CDR1 is SGHTA and CDR2 is FQGNSA. The CDR3 consists of 16 residues.